The clone carrying this T cell receptor (beta chain) was counted between two and nine times. Its antigen is currently unknown. The CDR3 extends over 12 amino acids. Germline V lookup: CDR1 LNHDA, CDR2 SQIVND (reference sequence). V lost 6 bases, J lost 8 bases, and 12 bases lay in between. It was through 5'RACE template switching that TCR cDNA was made, with a universal primer site and UMIs added. TCRdb fed the 5' RACE reads into MiXCR, producing one record per CDR3 protein. Among 250,000 to 300,000 distinct CDR3 sequences listed, around 9.3% were seen once. The data belong to a study of T cells after yellow fever vaccination. Notes on the study in general: Clonotypes found in both CD4 and CD8 compartments made up a small share. FACS-sorted repertoires could harbor abundant contaminating bulk-population clonotypes. Reappearance after the booster was observed for most primary-vaccination clones (around 95% CD4, over 75% CD8).

This specimen consisted of CD4+ T cells sorted from PBMCs, obtained 5 days after the yellow fever booster vaccination. The receptor was isolated from a man aged 18 to 29 who received the YFV17D yellow fever vaccine. The chain has TRBV19 and TRBJ2-3; TRBD2 is a possible D gene (5 bases). The CDR3 sequence: CASRDPGSTQYF. CDR3 DNA sequence: TGTGCCAGTAGAGATCCGGGGAGTACGCAGTATTTT.